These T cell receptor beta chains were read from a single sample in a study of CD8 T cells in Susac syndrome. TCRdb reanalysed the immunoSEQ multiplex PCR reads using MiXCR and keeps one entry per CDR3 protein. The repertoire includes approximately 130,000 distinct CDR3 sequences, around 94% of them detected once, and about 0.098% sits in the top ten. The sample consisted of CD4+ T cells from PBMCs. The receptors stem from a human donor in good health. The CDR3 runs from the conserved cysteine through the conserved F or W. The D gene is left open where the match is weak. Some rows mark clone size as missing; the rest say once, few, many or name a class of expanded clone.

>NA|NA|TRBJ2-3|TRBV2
CASSERVRGVDTQYF
TGTGCCAGCAGTGAAAGGGTCCGGGGTGTGGATACGCAGTATTTT
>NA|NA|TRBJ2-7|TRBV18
CASSQQSPEQYF
TGTGCCAGCTCGCAACAGAGTCCCGAGCAGTACTTC
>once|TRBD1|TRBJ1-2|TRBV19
CASSSGQGRFYGYTF
TGTGCCAGTAGTTCCGGACAGGGGCGTTTCTATGGCTACACCTTC
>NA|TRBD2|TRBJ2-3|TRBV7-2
CASRLAGDSTQYF
TGTGCCAGTCGCCTAGCGGGGGACAGCACGCAGTATTTT
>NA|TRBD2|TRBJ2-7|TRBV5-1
CASSLDASGSYEQYF
TGCGCCAGCAGCTTGGATGCTAGCGGGAGCTACGAGCAGTACTTC
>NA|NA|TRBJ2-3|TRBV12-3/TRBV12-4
CASNRDGTDTQYF
TGTGCCAGCAACCGAGACGGCACAGATACGCAGTATTTT
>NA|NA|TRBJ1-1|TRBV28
CASSSNLNTEAFF
TGTGCCAGCAGTTCTAATTTGAACACTGAAGCTTTCTTT
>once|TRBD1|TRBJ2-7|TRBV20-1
CSARGTGGGEQYF
TGCAGTGCTAGGGGGACAGGGGGGGGCGAGCAGTACTTC
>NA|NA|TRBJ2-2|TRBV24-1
CATSDPLGDGELFF
TGTGCCACCAGTGATCCGCTCGGGGACGGGGAGCTGTTTTTT
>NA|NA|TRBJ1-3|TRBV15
CATSRDATNSGNTIYF
TGTGCCACCAGCAGAGATGCAACTAACTCTGGAAACACCATATATTTT